Shown below are 11 T cell receptor beta chains from a single sample sequenced in a study of blood T cell repertoires in COVID-19. Sequenced by immunoSEQ multiplex PCR; TCRdb stores in-frame clones only, minus some. The sample consists of under 300,000 clones, around 87% of them appearing once. Sequencing was carried out using peripheral blood. The source of these receptors is a man aged 60-69 years who had recovered from COVID-19.

This clone was detected once. V is TRBV6-6 and J is TRBJ2-3; possible D gene TRBD1, 6 bases. Germline CDR1 and CDR2: MNHNY and SVGAGI (reference sequence). The CDR3 loop spans 14 amino acids. The germline V and J ends were trimmed by 6 bases and 1 base, with 11 bases remaining between them. The CDR3 loop is CASRDGTRTDTQYF. The CDR3 region has the DNA TGTGCCAGCAGAGACGGGACACGCACAGATACGCAGTATTTT.

The J gene is TRBJ1-5, the V gene TRBV27; 9 bases fit TRBD1. The CDR3 covers 15 residues. J gave up 5 bases and V 3 bases, and 5 bases lay outside the gene matches. Germline CDR1 reads MNHEY; CDR2 reads SMNVEV (reference sequence). CDR3: CASSLGQGSDQPQHF. Written as DNA, the CDR3 is TGTGCCAGCAGTTTGGGACAGGGCTCGGATCAGCCCCAGCATTTT.

This clone appeared once. The rearrangement links TRBV18 to TRBJ2-5; D uncertain. Germline assignment: CDR1 KGHSH and CDR2 LQKENI. Trimming pared 4 bases from V and 5 bases from J, leaving 14 bases between. The length of the CDR3 is 14 residues. This chain's CDR3 is CASSLNLDGETQYF. The CDR3, as DNA: TGTGCCAGCTCACTAAATCTAGATGGGGAGACCCAGTACTTC.

This chain links TRBV18 with TRBJ1-6; no reliable D call. The CDR3 has 18 residues. Looked up from germline, CDR1 is KGHSH and CDR2 is LQKENI. The germline V and J ends were trimmed by 4 bases and 0 bases, with 16 bases remaining between them. CDR3 nucleotides: TGTGCCAGCTCACTGGCCAGCCCAACTAGCTCCTATAATTCACCCCTCCACTTT. It yields the protein CASSLASPTSSYNSPLHF. Full variable domain (missing parts from reference TRBV18 and TRBJ1-6): NAGVMQNPRHLVRRRGQEARLRCSPMKGHSHVYWYRQLPEEGLKFMVYLQKENIIDESGMPKERFSAEFPKEGPSILRIQQVVRGDSAAYFCASSLASPTSSYNSPLHFGNGTRLTVT.

The CDR3 is CAWSSTVPSPLHF. CDR3 nucleotide sequence: TGTGCCTGGAGTTCGACAGTACCCTCACCCCTCCACTTT. The chain is built from TRBV30 and TRBJ1-6; tentatively, D is TRBD1 (5 bases). V lost 2 bases and J lost 10, with 12 bases in between. The CDR3 is 13 amino acids. The germline V gene encodes CDR1 GTSNPN and CDR2 SVGIG (reference sequence).

CDR3 amino acids: CASNRDLNIQYF. The CDR3 DNA reads TGTGCCAGCAACAGGGACCTAAACATTCAGTACTTC. The chain joins TRBV7-9 to TRBJ2-4, with D possibly being TRBD1 (6 bases). Germline loops: CDR1 SEHNR, CDR2 FQNEAQ (reference sequence). The CDR3 extends over 12 amino acids. Trimming pared 7 bases from V and 6 bases from J, leaving 10 bases between.

The chain carries TRBV3-1 (or the pseudogene TRBV3-2) and TRBJ1-1, with TRBD1 matching over 9 bases. Looked up from germline, CDR1 is LGHDT and CDR2 is YNNKEL (reference sequence). The CDR3 extends over 16 amino acids. Trimming at V came to 1 base and at J to 6 bases, leaving 9 bases not matched to a gene. The DNA of the CDR3 is TGTGCCAGCAGCCAAGTTAATCAGGACAGGGGCTCTGAAGCTTTCTTT. Amino acid sequence: CASSQVNQDRGSEAFF.

The chain employs TRBV10-1 and TRBJ2-3, with TRBD2 matching over 10 bases. Germline assignment: CDR1 WNHNN and CDR2 SYGVQD (reference sequence). This CDR3 has 13 residues. V gave up 8 bases and J gave up 5 bases; unmatched junction bases: 4. This CDR3 is CASGAGGIDTQYF. Here the CDR3 DNA reads TGCGCCAGCGGAGCGGGGGGGATAGATACGCAGTATTTT.

CDR3 in DNA: TGTGCCAGCTCACCGCGCCCCAGAGGGGGGGCTAACTATGGCTACACCTTC. It specifies CASSPRPRGGANYGYTF. The V and J genes are TRBV18 and TRBJ1-2; D is possibly TRBD1 (6 bases). Trimming shortened V by 3 bases and J by 0 bases, and 17 bases separated the two germline ends. This CDR3 is built from 17 residues. Looked up from germline, CDR1 is KGHSH and CDR2 is LQKENI.

J is TRBJ1-5 and V is TRBV6-5; a possible D gene is TRBD1 (5 bases). Trimming left V 5 bases short and J 7 bases short, with 18 bases between. This CDR3 has 15 amino acids. CDR1 is MNHEY and CDR2 is SVGAGI in the germline V gene. The CDR3 DNA reads TGTGCCAGCAGTCCTCAGACAGACCCAATCCAGCCCCAGCATTTT. It codes for CASSPQTDPIQPQHF.

This clone was counted at least ten times. The chain has TRBV4-1 and TRBJ1-1; possible D gene TRBD1, 5 bases. Germline V CDR1 and CDR2: MGHRA, YSYEKL. V was shortened by 8 bases and J by 5 bases, with 27 bases between the two germline ends. CDR3 size: 17 residues. The CDR3 bases are TGCGCCAGCGGTGCCGTGATTGTCAGGCGGGGACGGACTGAAGCTTTCTTT. Translated: CASGAVIVRRGRTEAFF.